This TCR beta chain derives from a study of cytomegalovirus exposure and HLA in healthy donors. Study-wide results and caveats: It has been reported that TCR beta sequences accurately predicted the HLA-A and HLA-B alleles of most subjects. In a later analysis, the majority of CMV-associated beta chains seemingly showed HLA restriction. The authors excluded some V segments, including TRBV6-2 and TRBV6-3, as indistinguishable. A reported reduction in N-insertions relative to the roughly 710-donor mean was seen in an Asian-associated ancestry cluster in a later analysis.

The ends were cut back, 0 bases at V and 5 bases at J, with 14 bases in the middle. Germline V gene lookup returns CDR1 SGDLS and CDR2 YYNGEE. The CDR3 is 15 amino acids. Details on this clone: The antigen is unknown.

The PCR made use of 60 Vbeta and 13 Jbeta primers. TCRdb keeps only in-frame clones here, not all; method: immunoSEQ multiplex PCR. The sample yields about 180,000 clones, just over 75% seen once. The J gene is TRBJ2-5, the V gene TRBV9; possibly TRBD2 for D (7 bases). The receptor was isolated from a man aged 18 to 30 in good health and CMV-seronegative. Sequencing was performed on PBMCs. CDR3 sequence (DNA): TGTGCCAGCAGCGTAGGTCGGGGGCGGGGGGAGACCCAGTACTTC. The encoded protein is CASSVGRGRGETQYF.